This T cell receptor beta chain came from a study of shared clonotypes between healthy human individuals. Repertoires were generated with immunoSEQ multiplex PCR, while TCRdb's copy carries only in-frame clones and drops some. This table has a few hundred thousand clones, 79% appearing once. This clone is a singleton in its sample. The CDR3 length is 13 residues. The V gene's germline CDR1 is SNHLY and CDR2 FYNNEI. This sequence joins TRBV2 and TRBJ2-5, with D unclear. Judging by the DNA end, TRBJ2-7 fits better; the J call may be wrong. This TCR derives from a woman in her thirties or forties in good health. Some clones in this sample may be carry-over from other donors' samples. The sample was PBMCs. The CDR3 here is CASSPGATYEQYF. As DNA, the CDR3 is TGTGCCAGCAGTCCCGGCGCGACCTACGAGCAGTACTTC.